This T cell receptor beta chain derives from a study of technical replicates of blood from a few donors. The germline gives CDR1 SSHAT, CDR2 FNYEAQ (reference sequence). The CDR3 has 15 residues. With V trimmed by 5 bases and J by 8 bases, 5 bases remained unmatched. The table came from immunoSEQ multiplex PCR; TCRdb's copy has only in-frame clones and leaves some out. The sample holds roughly 15,000 clones, 82% seen once. The sample taken for sequencing was PBMCs. The TCR originated in a human donor in good health. Some clones in this sample may be carry-over from other donors' samples. This sequence joins TRBV7-7 and TRBJ2-1, with 14 nucleotides matching TRBD2. The CDR3 DNA reads TGTGCCAGCAGCGCGGGACTAGCGGGAGTCGATGAGCAGTTCTTC. Residues: CASSAGLAGVDEQFF.